This TCR beta chain was captured by sequencing in a study of tissue T cells after allogeneic stem cell transplantation. Germline CDR1 and CDR2: KGHPV and FQNQEV (reference sequence). Trimming removed 6 bases at V and 7 bases at J, with 7 bases between. CDR3 length equals 11 residues. Produced via immunoSEQ multiplex PCR; TCRdb's table is partial and in-frame only. Among roughly 2,700 clones listed, roughly 43% were seen once. This clone has just a few counts. Antigen unknown. Gene names are mouse gene names. The read falls 1 residue short of the CDR3 end, and the missing part is taken from the germline J gene. Time point reported: mouse harvest day 14 after allogeneic transplant. Mouse grafts combined 10^7 T-cell-depleted bone marrow cells with 10^6 splenic CD5+ T cells. B6 (H2b) cells into BALB/c (H2d) mice; tissues taken at day 7 or 14. Notes on the study in general: Shared clones across patients were few; motif clustering revealed tissue-specific shared signatures.

The chain couples TRBV26 to TRBJ2-1; unclear D gene. This receptor was taken from a female BALB/c mouse given C57BL/6 T cells with graft-versus-host disease after an allogeneic hematopoietic cell transplant. Sequencing used gut tissue. CDR3 sequence: CASSKEAEQFF. Partial CDR3 DNA: TGTGCCAGCAGCAAAGAGGCTGAGCAGTTC. The variable domain in full, with the rest retrieved from reference TRBV26 and TRBJ2-1, is NSKVIQTPRYLVKGQGQKAKMRCIPEKGHPVVFWYQQNKNNEFKFLINFQNQEVLQQIDMTEKRFSAECPSNSPCSLEIQSSEAGDSALYLCASSKEAEQFFGPGTRLTVL.